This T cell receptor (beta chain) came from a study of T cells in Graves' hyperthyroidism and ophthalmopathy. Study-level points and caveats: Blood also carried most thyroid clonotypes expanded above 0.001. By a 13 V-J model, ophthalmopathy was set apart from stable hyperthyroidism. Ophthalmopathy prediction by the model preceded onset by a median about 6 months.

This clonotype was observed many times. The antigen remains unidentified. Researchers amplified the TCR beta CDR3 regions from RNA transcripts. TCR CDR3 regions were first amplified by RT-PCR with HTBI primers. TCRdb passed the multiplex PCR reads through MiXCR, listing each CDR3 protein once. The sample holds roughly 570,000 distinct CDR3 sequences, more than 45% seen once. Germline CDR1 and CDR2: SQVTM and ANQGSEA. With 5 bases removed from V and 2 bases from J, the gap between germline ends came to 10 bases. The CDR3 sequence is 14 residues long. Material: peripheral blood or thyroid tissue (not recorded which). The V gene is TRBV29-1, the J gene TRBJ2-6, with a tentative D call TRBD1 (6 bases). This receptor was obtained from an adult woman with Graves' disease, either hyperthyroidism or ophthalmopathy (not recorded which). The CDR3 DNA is TGCAGCGTTCTCAGGGGTACTGGGGCCAACGTCCTGACTTTC. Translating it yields CSVLRGTGANVLTF.